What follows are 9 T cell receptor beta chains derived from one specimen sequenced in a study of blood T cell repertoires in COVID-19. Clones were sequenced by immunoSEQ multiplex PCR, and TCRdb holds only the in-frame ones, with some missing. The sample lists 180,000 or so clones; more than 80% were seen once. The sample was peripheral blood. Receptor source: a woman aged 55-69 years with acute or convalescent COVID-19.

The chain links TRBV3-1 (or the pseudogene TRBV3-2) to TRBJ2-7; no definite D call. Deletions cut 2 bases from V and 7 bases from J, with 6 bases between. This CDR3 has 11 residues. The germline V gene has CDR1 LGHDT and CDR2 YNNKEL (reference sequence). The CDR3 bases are TGTGCCAGCAGCCAATTTCGGGAGCAGTACTTC. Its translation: CASSQFREQYF.

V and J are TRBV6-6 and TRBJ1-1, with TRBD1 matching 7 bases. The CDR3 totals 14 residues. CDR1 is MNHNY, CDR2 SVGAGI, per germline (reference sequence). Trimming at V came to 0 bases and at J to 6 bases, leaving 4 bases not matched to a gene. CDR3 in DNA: TGTGCCAGCAGTTACTCGGCGACAGGGTCTGAAGCTTTCTTT. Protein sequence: CASSYSATGSEAFF.

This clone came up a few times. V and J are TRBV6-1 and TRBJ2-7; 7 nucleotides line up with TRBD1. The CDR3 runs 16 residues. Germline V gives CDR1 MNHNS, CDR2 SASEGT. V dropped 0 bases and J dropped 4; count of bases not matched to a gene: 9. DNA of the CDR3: TGTGCCAGCAGTGAAGCCTTGGGACAGATGGATTACGAGCAGTACGTC. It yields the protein CASSEALGQMDYEQYV.

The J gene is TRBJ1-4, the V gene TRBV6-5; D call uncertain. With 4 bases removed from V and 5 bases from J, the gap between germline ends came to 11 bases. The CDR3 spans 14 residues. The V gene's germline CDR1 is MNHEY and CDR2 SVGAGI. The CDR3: CASSFLAGNEKLFF. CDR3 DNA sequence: TGTGCCAGCAGTTTCCTTGCCGGGAATGAAAAACTGTTTTTT.

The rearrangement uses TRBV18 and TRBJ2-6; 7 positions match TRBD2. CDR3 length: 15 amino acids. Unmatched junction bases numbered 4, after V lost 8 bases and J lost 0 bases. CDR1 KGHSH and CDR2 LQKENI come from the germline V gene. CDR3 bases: TGTGCCAGCGCAGCGGGGAGCTCTGGGGCCAACGTCCTGACTTTC. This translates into CASAAGSSGANVLTF.

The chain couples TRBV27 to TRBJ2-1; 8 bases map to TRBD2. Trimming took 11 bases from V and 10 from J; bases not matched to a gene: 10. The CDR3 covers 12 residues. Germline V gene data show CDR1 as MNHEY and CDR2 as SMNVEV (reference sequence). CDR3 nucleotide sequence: TGTGCCTCTCGAGCGGGAGTCGGGGAGCAGTTCTTC. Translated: CASRAGVGEQFF.

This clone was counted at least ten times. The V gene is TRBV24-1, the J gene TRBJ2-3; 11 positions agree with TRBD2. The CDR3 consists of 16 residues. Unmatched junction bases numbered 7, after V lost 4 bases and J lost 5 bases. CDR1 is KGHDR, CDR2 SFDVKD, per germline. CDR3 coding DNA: TGTGCCACCAGTGACATGCTAGCGGGAGGTATAGATACGCAGTATTTT. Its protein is CATSDMLAGGIDTQYF.

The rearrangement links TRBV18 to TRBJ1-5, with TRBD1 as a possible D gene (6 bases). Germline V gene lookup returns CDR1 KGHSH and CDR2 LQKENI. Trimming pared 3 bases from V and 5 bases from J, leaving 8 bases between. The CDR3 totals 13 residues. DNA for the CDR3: TGTGCCAGCTCACCCAACAGGGATCAGCCCCAGCATTTT. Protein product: CASSPNRDQPQHF.

Here the CDR3 reads CASSLGGAGGDTQYF. The CDR3 DNA reads as TGTGCCAGCAGCCTGGGAGGGGCGGGAGGGGATACGCAGTATTTT. The V call is TRBV6-5, the J call TRBJ2-3; 9 bases align to TRBD2. The germline V gene encodes CDR1 MNHEY and CDR2 SVGAGI. The CDR3 consists of 15 residues. The trim removed 6 bases at V and 6 bases at J, leaving 10 bases unmatched.